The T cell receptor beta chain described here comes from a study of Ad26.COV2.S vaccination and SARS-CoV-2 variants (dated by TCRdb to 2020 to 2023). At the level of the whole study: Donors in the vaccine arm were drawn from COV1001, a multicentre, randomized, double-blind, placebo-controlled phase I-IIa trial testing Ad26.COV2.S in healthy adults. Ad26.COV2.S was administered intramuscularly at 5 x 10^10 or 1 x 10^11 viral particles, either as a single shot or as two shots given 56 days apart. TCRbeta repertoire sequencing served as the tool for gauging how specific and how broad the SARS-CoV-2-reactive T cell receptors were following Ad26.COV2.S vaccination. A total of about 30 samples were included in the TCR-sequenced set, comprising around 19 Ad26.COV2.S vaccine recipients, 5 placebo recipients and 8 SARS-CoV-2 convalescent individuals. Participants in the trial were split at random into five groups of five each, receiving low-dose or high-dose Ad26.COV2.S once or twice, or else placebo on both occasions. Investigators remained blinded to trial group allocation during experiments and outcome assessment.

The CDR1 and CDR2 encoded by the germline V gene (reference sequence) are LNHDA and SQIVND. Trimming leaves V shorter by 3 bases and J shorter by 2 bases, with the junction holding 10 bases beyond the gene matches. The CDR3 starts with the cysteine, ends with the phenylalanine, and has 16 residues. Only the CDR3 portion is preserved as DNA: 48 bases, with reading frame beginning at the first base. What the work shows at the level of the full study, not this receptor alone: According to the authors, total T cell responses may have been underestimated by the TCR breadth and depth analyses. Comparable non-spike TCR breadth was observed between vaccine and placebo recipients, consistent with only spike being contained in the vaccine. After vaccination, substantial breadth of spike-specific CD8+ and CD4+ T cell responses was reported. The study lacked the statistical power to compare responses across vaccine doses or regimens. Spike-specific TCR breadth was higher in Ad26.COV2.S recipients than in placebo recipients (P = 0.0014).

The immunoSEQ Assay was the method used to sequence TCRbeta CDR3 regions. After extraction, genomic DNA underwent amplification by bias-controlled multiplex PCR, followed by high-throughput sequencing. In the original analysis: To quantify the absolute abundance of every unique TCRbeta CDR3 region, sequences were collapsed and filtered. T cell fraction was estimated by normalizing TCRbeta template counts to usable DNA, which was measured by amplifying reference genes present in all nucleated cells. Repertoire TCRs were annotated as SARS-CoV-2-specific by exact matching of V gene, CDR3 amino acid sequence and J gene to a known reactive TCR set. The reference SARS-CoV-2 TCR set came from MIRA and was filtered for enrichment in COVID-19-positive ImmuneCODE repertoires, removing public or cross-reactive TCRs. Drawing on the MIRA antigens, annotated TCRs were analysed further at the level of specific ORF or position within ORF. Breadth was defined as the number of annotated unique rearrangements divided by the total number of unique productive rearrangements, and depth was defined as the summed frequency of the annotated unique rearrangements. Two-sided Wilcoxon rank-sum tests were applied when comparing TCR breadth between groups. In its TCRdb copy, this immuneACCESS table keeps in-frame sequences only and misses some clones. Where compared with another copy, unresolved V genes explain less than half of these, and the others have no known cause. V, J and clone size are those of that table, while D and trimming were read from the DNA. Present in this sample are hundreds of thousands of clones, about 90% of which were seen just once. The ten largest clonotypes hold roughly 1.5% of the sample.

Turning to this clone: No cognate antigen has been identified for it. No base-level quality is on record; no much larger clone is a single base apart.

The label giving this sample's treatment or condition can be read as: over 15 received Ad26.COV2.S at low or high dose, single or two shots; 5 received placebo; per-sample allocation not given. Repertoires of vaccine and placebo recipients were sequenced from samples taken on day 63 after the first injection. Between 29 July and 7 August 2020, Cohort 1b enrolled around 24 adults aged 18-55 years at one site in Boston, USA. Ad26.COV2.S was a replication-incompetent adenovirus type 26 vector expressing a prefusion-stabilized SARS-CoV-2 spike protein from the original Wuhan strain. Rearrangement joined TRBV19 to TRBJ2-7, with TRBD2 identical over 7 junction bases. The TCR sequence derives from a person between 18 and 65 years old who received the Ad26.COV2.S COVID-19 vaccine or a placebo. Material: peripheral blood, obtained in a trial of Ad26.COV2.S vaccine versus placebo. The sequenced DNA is TGTGCCAGTAGTATCGGGGGGTCAAACCTCGCCTACGAGCAGTACTTC. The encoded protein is CASSIGGSNLAYEQYF.